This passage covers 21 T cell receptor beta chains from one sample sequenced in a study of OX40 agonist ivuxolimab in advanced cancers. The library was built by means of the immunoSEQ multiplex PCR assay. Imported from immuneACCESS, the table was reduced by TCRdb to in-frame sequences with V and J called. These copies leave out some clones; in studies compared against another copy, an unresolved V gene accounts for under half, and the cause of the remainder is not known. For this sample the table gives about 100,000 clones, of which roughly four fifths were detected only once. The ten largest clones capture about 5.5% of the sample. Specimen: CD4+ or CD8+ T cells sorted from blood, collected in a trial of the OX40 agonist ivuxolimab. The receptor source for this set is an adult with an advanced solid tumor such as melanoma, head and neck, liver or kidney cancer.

The CDR3 sequence is CASSTLPSSPLYEQYF. As DNA, the CDR3 is TGCGCCAGCAGCACCCTGCCGAGTAGCCCACTCTACGAGCAGTACTTC. The chain combines TRBV4-1 with TRBJ2-7; no clear D. With 5 bases removed from V and 3 bases from J, the gap between germline ends came to 20 bases. CDR1 is MGHRA, CDR2 YSYEKL, per germline. There are 16 residues in the CDR3.

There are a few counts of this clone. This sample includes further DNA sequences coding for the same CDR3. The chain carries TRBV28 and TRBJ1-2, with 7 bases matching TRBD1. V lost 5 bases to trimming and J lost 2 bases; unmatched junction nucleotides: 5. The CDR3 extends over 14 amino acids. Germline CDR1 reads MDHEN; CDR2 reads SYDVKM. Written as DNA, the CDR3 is TGTGCCAGCAGTCTGGGGACAGTAAACTATGGCTACACCTTC. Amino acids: CASSLGTVNYGYTF.

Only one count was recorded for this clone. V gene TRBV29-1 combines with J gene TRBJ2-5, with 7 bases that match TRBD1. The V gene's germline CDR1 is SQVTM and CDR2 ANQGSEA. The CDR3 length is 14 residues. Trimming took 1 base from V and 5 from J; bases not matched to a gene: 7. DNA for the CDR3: TGCAGCGTTGAAGGACAGGGTGTAGTGGAGACCCAGTACTTC. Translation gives CSVEGQGVVETQYF. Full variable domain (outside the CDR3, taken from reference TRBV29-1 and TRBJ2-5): SAVISQKPSRDICQRGTSLTIQCQVDSQVTMMFWYRQQPGQSLTLIATANQGSEATYESGFVIDKFPISRPNLTFSTLTVSNMSPEDSSIYLCSVEGQGVVETQYFGPGTRLLVL.

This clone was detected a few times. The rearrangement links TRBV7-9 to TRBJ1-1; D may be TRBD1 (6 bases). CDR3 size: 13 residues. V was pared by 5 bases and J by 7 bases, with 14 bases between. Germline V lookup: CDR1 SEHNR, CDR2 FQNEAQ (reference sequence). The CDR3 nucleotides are TGTGCCAGCAGCCCGGACAGCAGAGTTGAAGCTTTCTTT. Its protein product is CASSPDSRVEAFF. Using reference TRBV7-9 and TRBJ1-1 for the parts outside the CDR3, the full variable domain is DTGVSQNPRHKITKRGQNVTFRCDPISEHNRLYWYRQTLGQGPEFLTYFQNEAQLEKSRLLSDRFSAERPKGSFSTLEIQRTEQGDSAMYLCASSPDSRVEAFFGQGTRLTVV.

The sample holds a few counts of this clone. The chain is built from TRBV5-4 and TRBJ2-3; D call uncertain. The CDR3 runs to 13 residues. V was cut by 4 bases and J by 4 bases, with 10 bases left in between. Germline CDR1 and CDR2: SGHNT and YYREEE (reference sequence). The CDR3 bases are TGTGCCAGCAGCCTAAACCCATCAGATACGCAGTATTTT. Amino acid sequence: CASSLNPSDTQYF.

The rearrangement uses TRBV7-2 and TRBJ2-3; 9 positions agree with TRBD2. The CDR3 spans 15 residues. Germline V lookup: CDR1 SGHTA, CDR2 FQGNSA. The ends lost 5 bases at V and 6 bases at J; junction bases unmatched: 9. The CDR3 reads CASSVPGLADDTQYF. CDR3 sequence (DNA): TGTGCCAGCAGCGTGCCGGGACTAGCTGACGATACGCAGTATTTT.

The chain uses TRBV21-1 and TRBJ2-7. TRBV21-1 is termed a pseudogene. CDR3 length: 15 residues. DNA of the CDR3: TGTGCCAGCAGCAAAGAGGTTCAACACCCCGACGAGCAGTACTTC. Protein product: CASSKEVQHPDEQYF.

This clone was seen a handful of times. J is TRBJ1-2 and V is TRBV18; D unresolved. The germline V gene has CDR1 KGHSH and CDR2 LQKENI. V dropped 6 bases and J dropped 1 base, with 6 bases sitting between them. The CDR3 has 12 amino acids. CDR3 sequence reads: CASSDNNYGYTF. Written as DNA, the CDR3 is TGTGCCAGCTCTGACAATAACTATGGCTACACCTTC.

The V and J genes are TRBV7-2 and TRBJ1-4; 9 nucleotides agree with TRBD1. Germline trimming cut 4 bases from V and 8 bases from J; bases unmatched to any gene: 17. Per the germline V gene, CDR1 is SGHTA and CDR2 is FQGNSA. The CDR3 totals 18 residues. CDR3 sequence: CASSYTLERGQGNEKLFF. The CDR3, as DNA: TGTGCCAGCAGCTATACCCTTGAGAGGGGACAGGGAAACGAAAAACTGTTTTTT.

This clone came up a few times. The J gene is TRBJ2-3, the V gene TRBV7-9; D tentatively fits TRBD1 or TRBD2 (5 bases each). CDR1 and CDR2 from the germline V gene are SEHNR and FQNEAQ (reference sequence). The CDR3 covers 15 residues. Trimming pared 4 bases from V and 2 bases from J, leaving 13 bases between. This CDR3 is CASSYDGASTDTQYF. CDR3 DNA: TGTGCCAGCAGCTACGACGGGGCATCCACAGATACGCAGTATTTT.

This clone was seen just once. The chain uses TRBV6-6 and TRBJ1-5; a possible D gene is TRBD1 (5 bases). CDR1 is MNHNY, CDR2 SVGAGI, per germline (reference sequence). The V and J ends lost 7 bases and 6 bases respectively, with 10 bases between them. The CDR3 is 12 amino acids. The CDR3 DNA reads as TGTGCCAGCACGAATGGGGGTCAGCCCCAGCATTTT. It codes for CASTNGGQPQHF.

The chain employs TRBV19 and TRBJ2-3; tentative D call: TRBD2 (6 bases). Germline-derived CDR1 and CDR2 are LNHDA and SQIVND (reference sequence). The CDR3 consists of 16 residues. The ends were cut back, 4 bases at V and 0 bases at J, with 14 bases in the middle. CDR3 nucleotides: TGTGCCAGTAGTAGTCGAGGAGGGGAGAGCACAGATACGCAGTATTTT. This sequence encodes CASSSRGGESTDTQYF.

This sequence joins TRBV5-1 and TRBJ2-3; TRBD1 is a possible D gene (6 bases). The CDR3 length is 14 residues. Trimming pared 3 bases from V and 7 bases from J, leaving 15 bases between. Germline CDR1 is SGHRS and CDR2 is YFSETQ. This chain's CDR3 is CASSYGSGVYTQYF. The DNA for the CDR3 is TGCGCCAGCAGCTACGGTTCAGGGGTGTATACGCAGTATTTT. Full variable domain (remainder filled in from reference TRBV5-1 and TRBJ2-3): KAGVTQTPRYLIKTRGQQVTLSCSPISGHRSVSWYQQTPGQGLQFLFEYFSETQRNKGNFPGRFSGRQFSNSRSEMNVSTLELGDSALYLCASSYGSGVYTQYFGPGTRLTVL.

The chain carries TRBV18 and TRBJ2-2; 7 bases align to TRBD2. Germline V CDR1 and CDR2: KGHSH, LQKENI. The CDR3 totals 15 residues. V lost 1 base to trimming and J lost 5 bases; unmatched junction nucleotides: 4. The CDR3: CASSPQGGGTGELFF. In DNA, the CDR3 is TGTGCCAGCTCACCACAAGGCGGGGGTACCGGGGAGCTGTTTTTT.

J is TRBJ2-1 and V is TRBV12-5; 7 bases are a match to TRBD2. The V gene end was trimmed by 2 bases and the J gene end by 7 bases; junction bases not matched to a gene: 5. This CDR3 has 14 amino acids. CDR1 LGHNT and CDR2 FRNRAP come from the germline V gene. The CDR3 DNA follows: TGTGCTAGTGGTTTGTTGCGGGAGAGGAATGAGCAGTTCTTC. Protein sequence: CASGLLRERNEQFF.

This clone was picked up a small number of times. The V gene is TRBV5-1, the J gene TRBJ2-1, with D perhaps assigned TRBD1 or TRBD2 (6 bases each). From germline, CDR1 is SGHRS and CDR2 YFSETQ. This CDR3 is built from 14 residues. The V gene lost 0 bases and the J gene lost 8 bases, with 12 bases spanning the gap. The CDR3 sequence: CASSLEMGGHEQFF. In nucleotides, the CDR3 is TGCGCCAGCAGCTTGGAGATGGGGGGCCATGAGCAGTTCTTC. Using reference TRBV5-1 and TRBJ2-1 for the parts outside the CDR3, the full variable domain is KAGVTQTPRYLIKTRGQQVTLSCSPISGHRSVSWYQQTPGQGLQFLFEYFSETQRNKGNFPGRFSGRQFSNSRSEMNVSTLELGDSALYLCASSLEMGGHEQFFGPGTRLTVL.

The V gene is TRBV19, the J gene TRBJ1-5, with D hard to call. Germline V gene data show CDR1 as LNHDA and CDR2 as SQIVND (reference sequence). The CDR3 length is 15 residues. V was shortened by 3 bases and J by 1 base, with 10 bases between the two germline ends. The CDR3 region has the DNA TGTGCCAGTAGTATCTCGGATGGGAGCAATCAGCCCCAGCATTTT. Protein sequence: CASSISDGSNQPQHF.

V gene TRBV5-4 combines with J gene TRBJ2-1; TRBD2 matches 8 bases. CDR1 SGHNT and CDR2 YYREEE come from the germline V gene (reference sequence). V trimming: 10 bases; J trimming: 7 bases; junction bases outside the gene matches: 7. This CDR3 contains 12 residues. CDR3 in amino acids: CAAGTGGNEQFF. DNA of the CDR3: TGTGCCGCCGGGACGGGGGGGAATGAGCAGTTCTTC.

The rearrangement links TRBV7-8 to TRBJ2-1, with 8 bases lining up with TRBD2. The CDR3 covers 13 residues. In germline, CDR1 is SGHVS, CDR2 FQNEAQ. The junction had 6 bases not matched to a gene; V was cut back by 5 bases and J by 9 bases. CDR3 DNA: TGTGCCAGCAGCCAGGGACTAGGTAGTGAGCAGTTCTTC. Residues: CASSQGLGSEQFF.

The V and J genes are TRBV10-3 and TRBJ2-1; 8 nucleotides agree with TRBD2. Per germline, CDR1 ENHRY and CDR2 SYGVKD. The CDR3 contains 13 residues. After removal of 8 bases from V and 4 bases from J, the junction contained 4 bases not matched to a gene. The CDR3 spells CAISGGGYNEQFF. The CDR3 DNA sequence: TGTGCCATCTCGGGCGGGGGGTACAATGAGCAGTTCTTC.

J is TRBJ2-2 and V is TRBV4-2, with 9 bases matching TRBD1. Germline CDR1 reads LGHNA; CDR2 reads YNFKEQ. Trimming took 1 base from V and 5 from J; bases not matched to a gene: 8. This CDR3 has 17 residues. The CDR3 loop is CASSQALDRGLTGELFF. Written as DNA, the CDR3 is TGTGCCAGCAGCCAAGCCCTGGACAGGGGCTTGACCGGGGAGCTGTTTTTT.